The sequence of this T cell receptor beta chain was determined in a study of human T cells and chemical hapten exposure. Study-wide background: Throughout the approximately 24-week study, diphenylcyclopropenone was applied weekly to the patients' scalps. Study-wide results and caveats: No shift was seen in TCRs above 1 in 1000 frequency with DPC sensitization.

This clonotype was observed a handful of times. Its antigen is undetermined. The CDR3 is made up of 15 amino acids. Germline V CDR1 and CDR2: MDHEN, SYDVKM. Trimming removed 5 bases from V and 5 bases from J; junction bases left unmatched: 8. As processed by the authors: From 23,224 to 690,600 TCRs were found per sample, with a median of about 96,000. Via MiXCR, TCRdb re-called the RACE reads, giving one row per CDR3 protein. These V and J calls rely on TCRdb rather than the paper's analysis. The table has under 100,000 distinct CDR3 sequences, 8.5% seen once; the top ten hold just over 2.5%. Time point indicated: pre-sensitization, week 0. Treatment specified: therapeutic diphenylcyclopropenone sensitization with weekly scalp DPC. At every patch-test visit, blood was drawn before the patch test was applied.

This sequence was found in a man aged 35 to 55 with alopecia areata. Some clones in this sample may be carry-over from other donors' samples. Source: whole blood, taken in connection with sensitization to the hapten diphenylcyclopropenone (DPC). V and J are TRBV28 and TRBJ1-1; TRBD1 matches 10 bases. CDR3 protein: CASSRWTGGGTEAFF. CDR3 nucleotides: TGTGCCAGCAGTCGATGGACAGGGGGTGGTACTGAAGCTTTCTTT.